The 21 T cell receptor beta chains reported below all come from one sample, sequenced in a study of cytomegalovirus exposure and HLA in healthy donors. PCR employed 60 Vbeta and 13 Jbeta primers. Profiling relied on immunoSEQ multiplex PCR, and the TCRdb table lists in-frame clones only, not all of them. The data contain 90,000 to 120,000 clones, roughly 72% of them seen just once; the ten biggest clones take up roughly 4.9%. The specimen was PBMCs. These receptors were obtained from a woman aged 18-29 years in good health and CMV-seropositive.

The chain links TRBV28 to TRBJ2-1; D unclear. The CDR3 consists of 13 residues. V lost 3 bases, J lost 4 bases, and 7 bases lay in between. In germline, CDR1 is MDHEN, CDR2 SYDVKM. CDR3 DNA: TGTGCCAGCAGTTTGCCACAGTACAATGAGCAGTTCTTC. Its translation: CASSLPQYNEQFF.

This chain joins TRBV28 and TRBJ1-5; 7 bases line up with TRBD1. Trimming took 6 bases from V and 1 from J; bases not matched to a gene: 21. In germline, CDR1 is MDHEN, CDR2 SYDVKM. CDR3 length: 20 amino acids. CDR3 coding DNA: TGTGCCAGCAGCCATTGGGGACAGTTCTCCCTCAAGGGGAGCAATCAGCCCCAGCATTTT. This translates into CASSHWGQFSLKGSNQPQHF.

V and J are TRBV7-6 and TRBJ2-5; D ambiguous. Germline assignment: CDR1 SGHVS and CDR2 FNYEAQ. Trimming took 1 base from V and 1 from J, leaving 4 bases between them. CDR3 length: 13 residues. CDR3 sequence (DNA): TGTGCCAGCAGCTTAGAGCTCCAAGAGACCCAGTACTTC. This encodes CASSLELQETQYF.

This chain links TRBV25-1 with TRBJ2-7; 7 bases map to TRBD1. The V gene's germline CDR1 is MGHDK and CDR2 SYGVNS. The CDR3 covers 14 residues. V lost 6 bases, J lost 0 bases, and 5 bases stayed unmatched. CDR3 DNA sequence: TGTGCCAGCAGAACAGGGGTTGACTCCTACGAGCAGTACTTC. Protein sequence: CASRTGVDSYEQYF.

The rearrangement links TRBV7-9 to TRBJ2-5, with TRBD2 matching over 15 bases. The CDR3 is 16 amino acids. The V segment lost 5 bases and the J segment 4 bases; nucleotides outside the gene matches: 5. Germline V gene lookup returns CDR1 SEHNR and CDR2 FQNEAQ (reference sequence). The CDR3 spells CASSPGLAGGLETQYF. For the CDR3, the DNA is TGTGCCAGCAGCCCCGGACTAGCGGGAGGGCTAGAGACCCAGTACTTC.

This chain joins TRBV28 and TRBJ1-5; D uncertain. Trimming pared 3 bases from V and 9 bases from J, leaving 15 bases between. The CDR3 consists of 14 residues. The germline gives CDR1 MDHEN, CDR2 SYDVKM. CDR3 amino acids: CASSLYGEGGPQHF. CDR3 nucleotide sequence: TGTGCCAGCAGTTTGTACGGCGAGGGAGGGCCCCAGCATTTT.

V usage is TRBV5-6 and J usage is TRBJ2-7; no firm D call. CDR1 and CDR2 from the germline V gene are SGHDT and YYEEEE. This CDR3 spans 12 amino acids. Trimming cost V 8 bases and J 1 base, with 10 bases left between them. The CDR3 DNA is TGTGCCAGTACAATTGGTTCCTACGAGCAGTACTTC. Its protein is CASTIGSYEQYF.

Here the CDR3 DNA reads TGTGCCAGCAGCCGCCTTATAGGGGGTGAGCAGTTCTTC. It translates to CASSRLIGGEQFF. The chain carries TRBV14 and TRBJ2-1; tentatively, D is TRBD1 (6 bases). The V gene lost 4 bases and the J gene lost 9 bases, with 13 bases spanning the gap. This CDR3 is 13 amino acids long. Looked up from germline, CDR1 is SGHDN and CDR2 is FVKESK.

The rearrangement uses TRBV10-3 and TRBJ2-1; maybe TRBD2 (5 bases). CDR1 and CDR2 (germline): ENHRY, SYGVKD. There are 16 residues in the CDR3. V was cut by 0 bases and J by 4 bases, with 13 bases left in between. The CDR3 here is CAISESMGSLYNEQFF. The CDR3 DNA is TGTGCCATCAGTGAGTCCATGGGGAGCCTGTACAATGAGCAGTTCTTC.

The chain carries TRBV28 and TRBJ2-2; 8 bases align to TRBD2. V was clipped by 8 bases and J by 6 bases; unmatched bases: 5. Germline CDR1 is MDHEN and CDR2 is SYDVKM. The CDR3 is made up of 13 amino acids. The CDR3 DNA is TGTGCCAGCCGTCGGCGGGGGGCCGGGGAGCTGTTTTTT. Residues: CASRRRGAGELFF.

This clone was seen more than once but under ten times. The chain uses TRBV2 and TRBJ2-6; 10 positions match TRBD1. V was pared by 5 bases and J by 0 bases, with 4 bases of the junction left unmatched. The CDR3 contains 17 residues. The germline V gene has CDR1 SNHLY and CDR2 FYNNEI. DNA for the CDR3: TGTGCCAGCAGTCGGACAGGGGGAGGCTCTGGGGCCAACGTCCTGACTTTC. Its translation is CASSRTGGGSGANVLTF.

J is TRBJ1-4 and V is TRBV11-2; TRBD1 might be the D (5 bases). Trimming took 1 base from V and 10 from J, leaving 10 bases between them. Germline V gene sequence: CDR1 SGHAT, CDR2 FQNNGV. The length of the CDR3 is 13 residues. In nucleotides, the CDR3 is TGTGCCAGCAGCTTAGGACAGTATGGAAAACTGTTTTTT. The encoded protein is CASSLGQYGKLFF.

The V call is TRBV2, the J call TRBJ2-7; D is unresolved. Between the trimmed V and J ends, which lost 5 bases and 2 bases, there was a span of 10 bases. The CDR3 spans 13 residues. In germline, CDR1 is SNHLY, CDR2 FYNNEI. CDR3 region: CASSREQAYEQYF. CDR3 bases: TGTGCCAGCAGTCGTGAGCAGGCCTACGAGCAGTACTTC.

The chain employs TRBV7-3 and TRBJ2-1; 12 nucleotides match TRBD2. Germline V gives CDR1 SGHTA, CDR2 FQGTGA. This CDR3 comprises 15 residues. The ends lost 4 bases at V and 7 bases at J; junction bases unmatched: 5. CDR3 DNA: TGTGCCAGCAGCTCACAAGGACTAGCGGGAAATGAGCAGTTCTTC. Its translation is CASSSQGLAGNEQFF.

This sequence joins TRBV5-6 and TRBJ2-7; D might be TRBD1 (5 bases). With 0 bases removed from V and 1 base from J, the gap between germline ends came to 8 bases. The CDR3 runs to 14 residues. CDR1 and CDR2 (germline): SGHDT, YYEEEE. This CDR3 reads CASSLVSGSYEQYF. CDR3 in DNA: TGTGCCAGCAGCTTGGTGTCAGGGTCCTACGAGCAGTACTTC.

For this clone: The junction differs from germline at one of its ends, possibly a read error. The rearrangement links TRBV30 to TRBJ2-2; D may be TRBD1 (6 bases). The CDR3 contains 12 residues. The V gene's germline CDR1 is GTSNPN and CDR2 SVGIG (reference sequence). The CDR3 is CAWSGDTGELFF. Here the CDR3 DNA reads TGTGCCTGGAGTGGGGACACCGGCGAGCTGTTTTTT.

This clone has just one count. The genes are TRBV25-1 and TRBJ1-6; D gene unclear. The V end lost 4 bases, the J end lost 11 bases, and 9 bases lay between the germline ends. Germline V gives CDR1 MGHDK, CDR2 SYGVNS. The CDR3 spans 12 residues. CDR3 in amino acids: CASSGWRAPLHF. DNA for the CDR3: TGTGCCAGCAGTGGCTGGAGAGCACCCCTCCACTTT.

V and J are TRBV7-9 and TRBJ2-5; TRBD1 aligns across 9 bases. V lost 5 bases and J lost 5; bases outside the gene matches: 6. Looked up from germline, CDR1 is SEHNR and CDR2 is FQNEAQ (reference sequence). The CDR3 runs 14 residues. In nucleotides, the CDR3 is TGTGCCAGCAGCCCTCGGGACAGGGTCGAGACCCAGTACTTC. This sequence encodes CASSPRDRVETQYF.

The chain is built from TRBV13 and TRBJ2-7; 8 bases map to TRBD2. The CDR3 has 16 residues. Trimming at V came to 4 bases and at J to 2 bases, leaving 10 bases not matched to a gene. CDR1 and CDR2 (germline): PRHDT, FYEKMQ (reference sequence). This chain's CDR3 is CASSWGRGADTYEQYF. The CDR3 DNA reads TGTGCCAGCAGCTGGGGGCGGGGGGCCGATACCTACGAGCAGTACTTC.

This clone was seen once. The V and J genes are TRBV19 and TRBJ2-1; the match to TRBD1 covers 10 bases. Germline CDR1 is LNHDA and CDR2 is SQIVND (reference sequence). The trim removed 9 bases at V and 3 bases at J, leaving 2 bases unmatched. The CDR3 covers 13 residues. The CDR3 is CARTGGVYNEQFF. The DNA for the CDR3 is TGTGCCAGGACAGGGGGCGTCTACAATGAGCAGTTCTTC.

The chain is built from TRBV9 and TRBJ2-3, with TRBD2 matching 10 bases. J gave up 3 bases and V 3 bases, and 7 bases lay outside the gene matches. Per the germline V gene, CDR1 is SGDLS and CDR2 is YYNGEE. The CDR3 has 16 residues. This CDR3 is CASSARTSGNTDTQYF. The CDR3 DNA reads TGTGCCAGCAGCGCCCGGACTAGCGGAAATACAGATACGCAGTATTTT.